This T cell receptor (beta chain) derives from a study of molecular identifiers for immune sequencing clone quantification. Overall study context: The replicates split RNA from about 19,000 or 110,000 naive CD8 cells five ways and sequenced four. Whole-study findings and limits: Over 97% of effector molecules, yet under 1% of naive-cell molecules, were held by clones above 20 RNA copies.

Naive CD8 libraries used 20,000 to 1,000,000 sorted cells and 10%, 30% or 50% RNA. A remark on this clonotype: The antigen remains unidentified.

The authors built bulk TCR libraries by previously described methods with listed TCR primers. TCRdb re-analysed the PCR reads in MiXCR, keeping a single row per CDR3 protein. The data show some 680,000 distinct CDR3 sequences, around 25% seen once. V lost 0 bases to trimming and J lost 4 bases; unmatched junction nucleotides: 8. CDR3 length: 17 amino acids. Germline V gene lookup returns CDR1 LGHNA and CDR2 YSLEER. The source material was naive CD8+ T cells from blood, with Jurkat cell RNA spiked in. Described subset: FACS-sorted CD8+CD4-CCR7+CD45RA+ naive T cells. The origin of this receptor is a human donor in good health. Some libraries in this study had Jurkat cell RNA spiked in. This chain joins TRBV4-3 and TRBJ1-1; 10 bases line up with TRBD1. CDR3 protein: CASSQDHWGQGSTEAFF. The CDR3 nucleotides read TGCGCCAGCAGCCAAGATCATTGGGGACAGGGGAGCACTGAAGCTTTCTTT.